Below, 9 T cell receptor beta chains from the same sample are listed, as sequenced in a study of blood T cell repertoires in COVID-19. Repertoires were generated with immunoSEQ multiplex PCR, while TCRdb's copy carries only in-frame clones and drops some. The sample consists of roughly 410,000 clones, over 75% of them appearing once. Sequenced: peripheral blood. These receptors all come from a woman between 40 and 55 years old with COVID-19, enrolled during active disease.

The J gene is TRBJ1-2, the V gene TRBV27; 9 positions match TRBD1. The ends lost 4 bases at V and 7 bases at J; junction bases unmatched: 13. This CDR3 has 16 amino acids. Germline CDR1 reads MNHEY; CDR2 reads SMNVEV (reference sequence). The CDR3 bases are TGTGCCAGCAGTTGGGGGCCGGGACAGGGAGGAAGTGGCTACACCTTC. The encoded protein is CASSWGPGQGGSGYTF.

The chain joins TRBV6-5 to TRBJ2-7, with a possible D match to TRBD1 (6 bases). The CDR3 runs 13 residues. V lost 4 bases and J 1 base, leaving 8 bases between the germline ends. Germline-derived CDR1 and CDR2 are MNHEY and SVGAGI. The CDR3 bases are TGTGCCAGCAGTTCTGGACAGTCCTACGAGCAGTACTTC. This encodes CASSSGQSYEQYF.

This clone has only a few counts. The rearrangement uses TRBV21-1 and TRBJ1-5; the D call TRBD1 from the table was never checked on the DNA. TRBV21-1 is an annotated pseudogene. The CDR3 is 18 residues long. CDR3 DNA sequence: TGTGCCAGCAGCAAAGTGATTTTGGACAGGGATAACAATCAGCCCCAGCATTTT. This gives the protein CASSKVILDRDNNQPQHF.

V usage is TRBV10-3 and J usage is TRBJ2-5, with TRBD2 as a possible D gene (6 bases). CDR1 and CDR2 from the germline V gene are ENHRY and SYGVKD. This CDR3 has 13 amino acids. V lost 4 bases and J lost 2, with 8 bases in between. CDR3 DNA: TGTGCCATCAGTGTGGGGGGACAAGAGACCCAGTACTTC. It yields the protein CAISVGGQETQYF.

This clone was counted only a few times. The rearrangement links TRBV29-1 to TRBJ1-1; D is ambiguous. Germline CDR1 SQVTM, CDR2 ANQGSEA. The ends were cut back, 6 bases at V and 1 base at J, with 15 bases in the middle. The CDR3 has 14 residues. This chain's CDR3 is CSVKRALGNTEAFF. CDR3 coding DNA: TGCAGCGTCAAGAGGGCCCTCGGGAACACTGAAGCTTTCTTT.

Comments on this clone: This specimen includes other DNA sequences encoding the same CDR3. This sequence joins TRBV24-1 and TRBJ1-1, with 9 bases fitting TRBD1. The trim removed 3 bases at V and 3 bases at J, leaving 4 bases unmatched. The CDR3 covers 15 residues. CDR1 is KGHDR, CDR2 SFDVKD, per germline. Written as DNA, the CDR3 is TGTGCCACCAGTGATCCGGGACAGGGTGACACTGAAGCTTTCTTT. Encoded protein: CATSDPGQGDTEAFF.

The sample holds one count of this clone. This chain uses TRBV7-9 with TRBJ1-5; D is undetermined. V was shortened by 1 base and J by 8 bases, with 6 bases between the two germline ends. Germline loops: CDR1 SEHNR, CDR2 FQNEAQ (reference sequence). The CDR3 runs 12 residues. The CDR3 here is CASSLVPEPQHF. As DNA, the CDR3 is TGTGCCAGCAGCTTAGTTCCGGAGCCCCAGCATTTT.

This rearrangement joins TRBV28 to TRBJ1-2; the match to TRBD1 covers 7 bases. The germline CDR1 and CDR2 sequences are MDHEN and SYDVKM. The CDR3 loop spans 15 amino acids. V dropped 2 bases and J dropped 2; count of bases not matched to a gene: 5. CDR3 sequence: CASSLHPGQNYGYTF. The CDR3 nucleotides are TGTGCCAGCAGTTTACATCCGGGACAGAACTATGGCTACACCTTC.

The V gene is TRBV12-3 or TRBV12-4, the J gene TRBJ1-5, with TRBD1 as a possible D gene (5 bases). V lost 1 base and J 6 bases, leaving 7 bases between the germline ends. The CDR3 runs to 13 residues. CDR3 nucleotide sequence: TGTGCCAGCAGTTTAGTCGGGGGTCAGCCCCAGCATTTT. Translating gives CASSLVGGQPQHF.